One and the same sample provided the 24 T cell receptor beta chains below, sequenced in a study of shared clonotypes between healthy human individuals. The repertoire was sequenced with immunoSEQ multiplex PCR; TCRdb's copy has only in-frame clones and lacks some. The table lists some 980,000 clones, 76% of them singletons, with roughly 1.5% in the top ten. Sequenced sample: memory CD4+ T cells sorted from blood. The subset denotes: CD45RA-negative fraction. These receptors were taken from a man in his late teens or twenties in good health.

The chain joins TRBV25-1 to TRBJ1-1; 12 bases fit TRBD1. There are 18 residues in the CDR3. CDR1 and CDR2 from the germline V gene are MGHDK and SYGVNS. V was clipped by 1 base and J by 0 bases; unmatched bases: 6. The CDR3 region has the DNA TGTGCCAGCAGTGAATCTAAGGGACAGGGGGCTGTGAACACTGAAGCTTTCTTT. It codes for CASSESKGQGAVNTEAFF.

This clone appeared many times. The V and J genes are TRBV2 and TRBJ2-7; D not resolved. This CDR3 contains 12 residues. Trimming shortened V by 9 bases and J by 3 bases, and 12 bases separated the two germline ends. Germline assignment: CDR1 SNHLY and CDR2 FYNNEI. The CDR3 spells CARGRFDYEQYF. The CDR3 nucleotides are TGTGCCAGAGGACGGTTTGACTACGAGCAGTACTTC. Supplemented by reference TRBV2 and TRBJ2-7, the full variable domain reads EPEVTQTPSHQVTQMGQEVILRCVPISNHLYFYWYRQILGQKVEFLVSFYNNEISEKSEIFDDQFSVERPDGSNFTLKIRSTKLEDSAMYFCARGRFDYEQYFGPGTRLTVT.

As regards this clone: Other DNA sequences in this specimen translate into the identical CDR3. The rearrangement joins TRBV19 to TRBJ1-1; D is unclear. The V gene lost 1 base and the J gene lost 1 base, with 4 bases spanning the gap. Germline V gene sequence: CDR1 LNHDA, CDR2 SQIVND (reference sequence). The CDR3 is made up of 13 amino acids. The CDR3 DNA is TGTGCCAGTAGTATAGCCGCGAACACTGAAGCTTTCTTT. This codes for CASSIAANTEAFF.

The J gene is TRBJ2-1, the V gene TRBV5-4, with D perhaps matching TRBD2 (7 bases). The CDR3 totals 15 residues. Germline CDR1 and CDR2: SGHNT and YYREEE (reference sequence). Trimming stripped 1 base from V and 0 bases from J, with 8 bases between. CDR3 sequence (DNA): TGTGCCAGCAGCTTGAGGGGGGGCTCCTACAATGAGCAGTTCTTC. It codes for CASSLRGGSYNEQFF.

This chain links TRBV19 with TRBJ2-1; the D is unclear. The V end lost 9 bases, the J end lost 5 bases, and 8 bases lay between the germline ends. Germline assignment: CDR1 LNHDA and CDR2 SQIVND (reference sequence). The CDR3 extends over 11 amino acids. The DNA of the CDR3 is TGTGCCAGAATCTCGGACAATGAGCAGTTCTTC. This translates into CARISDNEQFF.

This clone was seen more than once but under ten times. This rearrangement joins TRBV19 to TRBJ2-2, with TRBD2 matching over 10 bases. CDR1 and CDR2 (germline): LNHDA, SQIVND (reference sequence). V shed 6 bases, J shed 5 bases, and the junction held 6 bases outside the gene matches. This CDR3 spans 15 amino acids. The CDR3 DNA reads as TGTGCCAGTAGCCCTAGCGGGAGATTTACCGGGGAGCTGTTTTTT. It yields the protein CASSPSGRFTGELFF.

The chain uses TRBV27 and TRBJ2-7; D may be TRBD2 (5 bases). CDR1 is MNHEY, CDR2 SMNVEV, per germline (reference sequence). Trimming took off 5 bases at V and 3 bases at J, with 26 bases between the two ends. This CDR3 is built from 18 residues. The CDR3 DNA follows: TGTGCCAGCAGTCCTAACCCCCGTTTGGCGGGCACTTACTACGAGCAGTACTTC. Amino acid sequence: CASSPNPRLAGTYYEQYF.

This clone was seen more than once but under ten times. This sequence joins TRBV7-8 and TRBJ1-4, with D perhaps matching TRBD1 (5 bases). V lost 4 bases and J lost 7, with 13 bases in between. This CDR3 has 14 amino acids. In germline, CDR1 is SGHVS, CDR2 FQNEAQ. CDR3 in DNA: TGTGCCAGCAGCTACGACAGTAGTCGTGAAAAACTGTTTTTT. It is translated as CASSYDSSREKLFF.

The chain recombines TRBV7-2 with TRBJ2-1; 8 bases align to TRBD2. From germline, CDR1 is SGHTA and CDR2 FQGNSA. Germline trimming cut 2 bases from V and 8 bases from J; bases unmatched to any gene: 8. The length of the CDR3 is 15 residues. Here the CDR3 DNA reads TGTGCCAGCAGCTTACCCGGCGGGGGGAAGGATGAGCAGTTCTTC. This gives the protein CASSLPGGGKDEQFF.

This sequence joins TRBV11-2 and TRBJ2-7; 12 positions match TRBD2. The V and J ends lost 0 bases and 2 bases, in that order; junction bases with no gene match: 2. The length of the CDR3 is 16 residues. Germline loops: CDR1 SGHAT, CDR2 FQNNGV. In DNA form, the CDR3 reads TGTGCCAGCAGCTTAGAGGCTAGCGGGAGGGCCTACGAGCAGTACTTC. Amino acid sequence: CASSLEASGRAYEQYF.

The rearrangement uses TRBV30 and TRBJ2-3; TRBD2 aligns across 10 bases. The CDR3 is 20 amino acids. V lost 3 bases to trimming and J lost 0 bases; unmatched junction nucleotides: 18. The germline V gene has CDR1 GTSNPN and CDR2 SVGIG (reference sequence). In DNA form, the CDR3 reads TGTGCCTGGAGACTAGCGGGAAACCTAATAGCGGGAAGCAGCACAGATACGCAGTATTTT. Encoded protein: CAWRLAGNLIAGSSTDTQYF.

V usage is TRBV7-2 and J usage is TRBJ2-7, with D perhaps matching TRBD1 (5 bases). V lost 5 bases and J 2 bases, leaving 16 bases between the germline ends. The V gene's germline CDR1 is SGHTA and CDR2 FQGNSA. The CDR3 runs 15 residues. The CDR3 sequence is CASSNAQGRAYEQYF. In DNA, the CDR3 is TGTGCCAGCAGCAATGCGCAGGGTAGGGCCTACGAGCAGTACTTC.

V usage is TRBV7-4 and J usage is TRBJ2-5, with D maybe TRBD2 (5 bases). Near its end, the DNA agrees better with TRBJ2-7, so the J call may be wrong. The CDR3 length is 15 residues. From germline, CDR1 is SGHVT and CDR2 SQSDAQ. The CDR3 here is CASSSLLDLFYEQYF. The CDR3 nucleotides are TGTGCCAGCAGCTCCTTACTAGACCTCTTCTACGAGCAGTACTTC.

The rearrangement uses TRBV19 and TRBJ2-1; no firm D call. The CDR3 has 16 amino acids. Trimming pared 6 bases from V and 0 bases from J, leaving 15 bases between. The germline CDR1 and CDR2 sequences are LNHDA and SQIVND (reference sequence). CDR3 sequence reads: CASSRDHLSSYNEQFF. As DNA, the CDR3 is TGTGCCAGTAGCAGAGATCACCTCAGCTCCTACAATGAGCAGTTCTTC.

This clone showed up just a few times. The genes are TRBV5-4 and TRBJ1-2; D uncertain. Germline assignment: CDR1 SGHNT and CDR2 YYREEE (reference sequence). CDR3 length: 13 residues. The V gene lost 4 bases and the J gene lost 0 bases, with 7 bases spanning the gap. The CDR3 region has the DNA TGTGCCAGCAGCGCGCACTCTAACTATGGCTACACCTTC. Translation: CASSAHSNYGYTF.

This rearrangement joins TRBV7-9 to TRBJ1-2; D is unclear. The CDR3 extends over 14 amino acids. Trimming removed 7 bases at V and 2 bases at J, with 14 bases between. Germline V lookup: CDR1 SEHNR, CDR2 FQNEAQ (reference sequence). The DNA of the CDR3 is TGTGCCAGCACCACGACGTCGGGAAACTATGGCTACACCTTC. Translated, it gives CASTTTSGNYGYTF.

This chain links TRBV6-5 with TRBJ1-5; 10 nucleotides align to TRBD1. The ends lost 7 bases at V and 5 bases at J; junction bases unmatched: 5. The length of the CDR3 is 14 residues. Germline assignment: CDR1 MNHEY and CDR2 SVGAGI. For the CDR3, the DNA is TGTGCCAGCAAATCCGGGACAGGGGATCAGCCCCAGCATTTT. Protein sequence: CASKSGTGDQPQHF.

In this sample, this clone turned up a few times. The chain couples TRBV9 to TRBJ1-2; tentative D call: TRBD1 (5 bases). CDR1 is SGDLS, CDR2 YYNGEE, per germline. CDR3 length: 14 amino acids. Trimming removed 3 bases at V and 8 bases at J, with 17 bases between. CDR3 region: CASSAQGDVQGYTF. In DNA, the CDR3 is TGTGCCAGCAGCGCCCAAGGGGACGTGCAAGGCTACACCTTC.

This clone was picked up one time. The chain employs TRBV5-1 and TRBJ2-7; D not resolved. The CDR3 has 16 residues. The V and J ends lost 0 bases and 1 base respectively, with 14 bases between them. In germline, CDR1 is SGHRS, CDR2 YFSETQ. CDR3 in amino acids: CASSLEGRTKSYEQYF. The DNA for the CDR3 is TGCGCCAGCAGCTTGGAGGGCAGAACTAAGTCCTACGAGCAGTACTTC.

As to this clone: Other DNA sequences from this sample encode an identical CDR3 as well. This rearrangement joins TRBV5-6 to TRBJ2-7, with D unresolved. CDR1 is SGHDT and CDR2 is YYEEEE in the germline V gene. The V end lost 0 bases, the J end lost 1 base, and 5 bases lay between the germline ends. The CDR3 consists of 13 residues. CDR3 nucleotides: TGTGCCAGCAGCTTGGTTGGATCCTACGAGCAGTACTTC. Residues: CASSLVGSYEQYF.

This rearrangement joins TRBV11-1 to TRBJ1-1, with D tentatively TRBD1 (5 bases). Trimming took off 5 bases at V and 4 bases at J, with 23 bases between the two ends. CDR1 and CDR2 from the germline V gene are SGHAT and FQDESV (reference sequence). CDR3 length equals 17 residues. Written as DNA, the CDR3 is TGTGCCAGCAGCCTTAATACACAGAGGGGTTCAGGCACTGAAGCTTTCTTT. Protein: CASSLNTQRGSGTEAFF.

The gene calls are TRBV9 and TRBJ2-1; TRBD2 aligns across 11 bases. Unmatched junction bases numbered 11, after V lost 4 bases and J lost 5 bases. The germline gives CDR1 SGDLS, CDR2 YYNGEE. This CDR3 spans 17 amino acids. The CDR3 region is CASSPPGASGRNNEQFF. The DNA of the CDR3 is TGTGCCAGCAGCCCCCCCGGGGCTAGCGGGAGGAACAATGAGCAGTTCTTC.

This clone has a single count. This CDR3 reads CASSSAGGSDTQYF. CDR3 bases: TGTGCCAGCAGCTCGGCGGGGGGGTCAGATACGCAGTATTTT. This chain connects TRBV7-2 to TRBJ2-3; TRBD2 matches at 9 bases. CDR3 length: 14 residues. V was pared by 4 bases and J by 4 bases, with 3 bases of the junction left unmatched. Germline V gives CDR1 SGHTA, CDR2 FQGNSA.

The CDR3 DNA is TGTGCCAGCAGGACTGGGATGTCCTACGAGCAGTACTTC. Its translation: CASRTGMSYEQYF. The V gene is TRBV28, the J gene TRBJ2-7; D not certain. The CDR3 covers 13 residues. The V and J ends lost 6 bases and 1 base respectively, with 10 bases between them. Germline V lookup: CDR1 MDHEN, CDR2 SYDVKM.